This T cell receptor beta chain came from a study of blood T cell repertoires in COVID-19. About the research overall: Samples representing acute and convalescent COVID-19 were sourced from the United States, Italy and Spain. T cells, B-cell-depleted T cells, or PBMCs supplied cDNA or gDNA.

Authors' analysis steps: Using reference gene primer amplification, nucleated cell counts were estimated. Generated by immunoSEQ multiplex PCR, the TCRdb table keeps only in-frame clones and is missing some. That table furnishes V, J and clone size, whereas the DNA furnished D and trimming. Of just under 90,000 clones detected, roughly 90% appear once; the ten largest clones hold approximately 2.9%. Sequencing input: peripheral blood. This receptor was taken from a woman older than 75 with acute or convalescent COVID-19.

The CDR3 region is CASSPGQDTEAFF. The CDR3, as DNA: TGTGCCAGCTCACCAGGGCAGGACACTGAAGCTTTCTTT. The chain employs TRBV18 and TRBJ1-1; D is unclear. Germline loops: CDR1 KGHSH, CDR2 LQKENI. V was trimmed by 2 bases and J by 3 bases, leaving 7 bases between them. The CDR3 consists of 13 residues.